One T cell receptor beta chain is described in this entry. As yet, its antigen is unknown. The sample comes from a study of blood T cells in healthy people across ages. Study results and caveats: Naive CD4+ cells and diversity were both higher in long-lived donors than in aged donors.

This CDR3 spans 13 amino acids. CDR1 is SGHAT and CDR2 is FQNNGV in the germline V gene. V was pared by 6 bases and J by 6 bases, with 4 bases of the junction left unmatched. Together with a sample-barcoded 5' primer, a J-beta primer mix was included in a second PCR lasting roughly 6 to 12 cycles. Carrying 12 random nucleotides, a template-switch adaptor labeled each individual cDNA molecule. In TCRdb, the 5' RACE reads were re-called with MiXCR into one record per CDR3 protein. The data show 1.5 million or so distinct CDR3 sequences, around two fifths seen once. V gene TRBV11-2 combines with J gene TRBJ1-1; 10 nucleotides agree with TRBD1. This receptor was taken from a woman aged 18-29 years in good health. The sample consisted of blood. CDR3 nucleotides: TGTGCCAGCAGGGGGACAGGGGAGGCTGAAGCTTTCTTT. Amino acids: CASRGTGEAEAFF. The variable domain in full, completed from reference TRBV11-2 and TRBJ1-1, reads EAGVAQSPRYKIIEKRQSVAFWCNPISGHATLYWYQQILGQGPKLLIQFQNNGVVDDSQLPKDRFSAERLKGVDSTLKIQPAKLEDSAVYLCASRGTGEAEAFFGQGTRLTVV.